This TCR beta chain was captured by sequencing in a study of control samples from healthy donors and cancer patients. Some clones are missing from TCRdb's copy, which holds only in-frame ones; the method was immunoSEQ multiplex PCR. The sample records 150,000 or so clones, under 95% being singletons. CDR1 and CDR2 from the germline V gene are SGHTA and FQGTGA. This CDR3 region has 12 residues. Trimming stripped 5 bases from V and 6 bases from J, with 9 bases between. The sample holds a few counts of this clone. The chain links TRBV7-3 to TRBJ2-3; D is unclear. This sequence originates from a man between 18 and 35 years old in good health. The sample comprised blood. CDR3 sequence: CASSPTQDTQYF. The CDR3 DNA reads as TGTGCCAGCAGCCCCACCCAGGATACGCAGTATTTT.